One sample yielded the 8 T cell receptor beta chains listed below, sequenced in a study of T cells after yellow fever vaccination. TCRdb reprocessed the 5' RACE reads with MiXCR, giving one entry per CDR3 protein. The sample contains about 120,000 distinct CDR3 sequences, 6.5% to 9% of which appear only once. Sequenced material: CD4+ T cells sorted from PBMCs, taken around 45 days after the first yellow fever vaccination. These receptors came from a young man who received the YFV17D yellow fever vaccine.

This clonotype was seen ten or more times. CDR3 amino acids: CASSTRGRNTEAFF. The CDR3 nucleotides read TGTGCCAGCAGTACCCGGGGGCGTAACACTGAAGCTTTCTTT. The genes are TRBV12-3 or TRBV12-4 and TRBJ1-1; the D gene is possibly TRBD1 (6 bases). There are 14 residues in the CDR3. V shed 5 bases and J shed 2 bases, with 12 bases lying between them.

This clonotype was observed at least ten times. The chain employs TRBV4-2 and TRBJ2-7; D might be TRBD2 (6 bases). CDR3 length: 16 residues. The germline gives CDR1 LGHNA, CDR2 YNFKEQ. The V end lost 0 bases, the J end lost 2 bases, and 14 bases lay between the germline ends. This chain's CDR3 is CASSQDGAGTTYEQYF. CDR3 coding DNA: TGTGCCAGCAGCCAAGATGGCGCGGGGACGACCTACGAGCAGTACTTC.

The sample holds many counts of this clonotype. V gene TRBV7-2 combines with J gene TRBJ1-6; D not resolved. The CDR3 totals 15 residues. Trimming removed 3 bases from V and 7 bases from J, with 13 bases in between. CDR1 is SGHTA and CDR2 is FQGNSA in the germline V gene. The DNA for the CDR3 is TGTGCCAGCAGCTTTTTCGCCCTGGAAAATTCACCCCTCCACTTT. Its translation: CASSFFALENSPLHF.

This clonotype was found many times. The chain recombines TRBV7-6 with TRBJ2-5; D unresolved. Germline V gene lookup returns CDR1 SGHVS and CDR2 FNYEAQ. V was trimmed by 6 bases and J by 5 bases, leaving 13 bases between them. CDR3 size: 13 residues. CDR3 sequence (DNA): TGTGCCAGCAGTTCAGCCCTGCCGGAGACCCAGTACTTC. Translated, it gives CASSSALPETQYF.

This clonotype was seen many times. The rearrangement uses TRBV5-1 and TRBJ2-2; D gene ambiguous. The CDR3 contains 15 residues. The germline V gene encodes CDR1 SGHRS and CDR2 YFSETQ. V dropped 0 bases and J dropped 3 bases, with 9 bases sitting between them. The CDR3 spells CASSLENSYTGELFF. CDR3 bases: TGCGCCAGCAGCTTGGAGAACAGTTACACCGGGGAGCTGTTTTTT.

This clonotype was seen many times. The CDR3 DNA sequence: TGTGCCAGCAGCTCTCCGGGACAAATAACAGATACGCAGTATTTT. Its protein is CASSSPGQITDTQYF. V and J are TRBV7-9 and TRBJ2-3, with a tentative D call TRBD1 (6 bases). This CDR3 is 15 amino acids long. With 4 bases removed from V and 3 bases from J, the gap between germline ends came to 14 bases. Germline-derived CDR1 and CDR2 are SEHNR and FQNEAQ (reference sequence).

This clonotype was found many times. The rearrangement uses TRBV7-6 and TRBJ2-3; 7 bases map to TRBD2. The CDR3 has 16 amino acids. The trim removed 5 bases at V and 1 base at J, leaving 9 bases unmatched. Per germline, CDR1 SGHVS and CDR2 FNYEAQ. CDR3 sequence: CASSPRYTSGTDTQYF. In nucleotides, the CDR3 is TGTGCCAGCAGCCCGAGGTATACTAGCGGCACAGATACGCAGTATTTT.

This clonotype was seen ten or more times. The rearrangement uses TRBV7-3 and TRBJ2-3, with D uncertain. The CDR3 has 15 residues. Looked up from germline, CDR1 is SGHTA and CDR2 is FQGTGA. The V and J ends lost 4 bases and 3 bases respectively, with 14 bases between them. In DNA, the CDR3 is TGTGCCAGCAGCTCCGGGTCCCATCTAACAGATACGCAGTATTTT. It encodes CASSSGSHLTDTQYF.